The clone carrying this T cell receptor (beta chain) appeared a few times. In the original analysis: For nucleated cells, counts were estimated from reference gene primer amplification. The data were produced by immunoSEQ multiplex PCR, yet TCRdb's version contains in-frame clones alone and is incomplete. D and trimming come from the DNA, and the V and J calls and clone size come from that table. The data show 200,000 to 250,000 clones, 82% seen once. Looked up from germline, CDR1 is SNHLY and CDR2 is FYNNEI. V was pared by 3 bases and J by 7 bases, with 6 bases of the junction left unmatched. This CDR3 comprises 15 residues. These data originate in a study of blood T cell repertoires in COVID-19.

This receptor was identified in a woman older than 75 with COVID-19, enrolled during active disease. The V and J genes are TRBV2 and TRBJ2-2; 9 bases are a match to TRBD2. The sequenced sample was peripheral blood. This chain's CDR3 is CASSEVLAGIGELFF. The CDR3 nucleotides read TGTGCCAGCAGTGAGGTGCTAGCGGGAATCGGGGAGCTGTTTTTT.